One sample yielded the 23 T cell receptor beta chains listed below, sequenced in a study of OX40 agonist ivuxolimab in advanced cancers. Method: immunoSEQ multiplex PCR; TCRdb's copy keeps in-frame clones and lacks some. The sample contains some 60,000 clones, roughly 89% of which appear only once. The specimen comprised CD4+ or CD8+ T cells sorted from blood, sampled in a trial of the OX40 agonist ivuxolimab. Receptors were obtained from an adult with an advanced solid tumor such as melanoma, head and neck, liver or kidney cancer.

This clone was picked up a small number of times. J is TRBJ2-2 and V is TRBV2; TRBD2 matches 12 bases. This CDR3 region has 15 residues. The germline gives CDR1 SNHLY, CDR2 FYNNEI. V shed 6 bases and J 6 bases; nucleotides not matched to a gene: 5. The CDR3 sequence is CASRLTSGSSGELFF. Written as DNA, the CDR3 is TGTGCCAGCAGGCTGACTAGCGGGAGCTCCGGGGAGCTGTTTTTT.

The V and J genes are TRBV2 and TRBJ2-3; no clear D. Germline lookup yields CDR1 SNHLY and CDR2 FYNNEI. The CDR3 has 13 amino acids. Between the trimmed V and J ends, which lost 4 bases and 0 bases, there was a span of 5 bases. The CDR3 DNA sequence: TGTGCCAGCAGTGCCGTCAGCACAGATACGCAGTATTTT. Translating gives CASSAVSTDTQYF.

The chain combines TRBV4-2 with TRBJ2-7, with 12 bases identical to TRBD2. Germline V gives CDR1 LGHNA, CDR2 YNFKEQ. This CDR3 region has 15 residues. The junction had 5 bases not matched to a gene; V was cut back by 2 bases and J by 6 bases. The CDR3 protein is CASSQSTSGSPEQYF. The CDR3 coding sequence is TGTGCCAGCAGCCAATCGACTAGCGGGAGTCCCGAGCAGTACTTC.

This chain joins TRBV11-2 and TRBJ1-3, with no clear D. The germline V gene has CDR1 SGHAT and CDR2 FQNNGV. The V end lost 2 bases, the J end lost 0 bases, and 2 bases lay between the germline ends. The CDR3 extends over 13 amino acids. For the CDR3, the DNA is TGTGCCAGCAGCTTATTCTCTGGAAACACCATATATTTT. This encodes CASSLFSGNTIYF.

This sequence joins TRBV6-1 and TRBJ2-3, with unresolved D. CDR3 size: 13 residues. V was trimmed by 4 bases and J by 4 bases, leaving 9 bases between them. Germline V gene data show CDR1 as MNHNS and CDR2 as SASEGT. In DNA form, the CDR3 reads TGTGCCAGCAGTGGCAGGCAGCCAGATACGCAGTATTTT. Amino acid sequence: CASSGRQPDTQYF.

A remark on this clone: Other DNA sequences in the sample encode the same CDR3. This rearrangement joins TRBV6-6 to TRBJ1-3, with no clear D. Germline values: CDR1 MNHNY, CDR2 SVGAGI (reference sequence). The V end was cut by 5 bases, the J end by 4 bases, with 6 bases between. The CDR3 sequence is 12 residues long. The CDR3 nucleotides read TGTGCCAGCAGTCCATCGGGAAACACCATATATTTT. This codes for CASSPSGNTIYF.

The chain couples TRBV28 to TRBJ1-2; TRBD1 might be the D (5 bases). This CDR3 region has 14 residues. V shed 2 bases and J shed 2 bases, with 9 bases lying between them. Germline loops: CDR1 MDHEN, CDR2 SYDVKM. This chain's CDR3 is CASSLRGENYGYTF. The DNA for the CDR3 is TGTGCCAGCAGTTTACGAGGGGAGAACTATGGCTACACCTTC.

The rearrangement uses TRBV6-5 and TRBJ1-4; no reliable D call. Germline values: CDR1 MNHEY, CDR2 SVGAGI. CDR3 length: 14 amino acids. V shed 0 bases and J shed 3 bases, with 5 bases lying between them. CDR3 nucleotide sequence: TGTGCCAGCAGTTACTCTCGGGCTAATGAAAAACTGTTTTTT. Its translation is CASSYSRANEKLFF.

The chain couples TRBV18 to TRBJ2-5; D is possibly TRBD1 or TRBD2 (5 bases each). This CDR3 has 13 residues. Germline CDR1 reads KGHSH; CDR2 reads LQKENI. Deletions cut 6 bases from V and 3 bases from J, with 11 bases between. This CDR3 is CASSPGAEETQYF. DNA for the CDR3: TGTGCCAGCTCCCCCGGGGCGGAAGAGACCCAGTACTTC.

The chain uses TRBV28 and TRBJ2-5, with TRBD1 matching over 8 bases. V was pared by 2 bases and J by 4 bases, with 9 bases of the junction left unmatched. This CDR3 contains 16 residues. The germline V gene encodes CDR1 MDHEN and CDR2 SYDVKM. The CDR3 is CASSLQGARLVETQYF. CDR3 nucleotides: TGTGCCAGCAGTTTACAGGGGGCTAGGCTAGTAGAGACCCAGTACTTC. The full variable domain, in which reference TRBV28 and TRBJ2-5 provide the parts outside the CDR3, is DVKVTQSSRYLVKRTGEKVFLECVQDMDHENMFWYRQDPGLGLRLIYFSYDVKMKEKGDIPEGYSVSREKKERFSLILESASTNQTSMYLCASSLQGARLVETQYFGPGTRLLVL.

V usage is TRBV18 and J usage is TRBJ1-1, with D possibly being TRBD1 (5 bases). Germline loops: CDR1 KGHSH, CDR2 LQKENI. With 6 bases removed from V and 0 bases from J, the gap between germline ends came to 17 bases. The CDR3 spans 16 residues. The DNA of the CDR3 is TGTGCCAGCTCCTGGGGCCAGGGTCGCATGAACACTGAAGCTTTCTTT. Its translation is CASSWGQGRMNTEAFF.

CDR3 in amino acids: CASSLSAGAEGGELFF. CDR3 nucleotide sequence: TGTGCCAGCAGCTTGAGTGCGGGGGCCGAAGGCGGGGAGCTGTTTTTT. This chain links TRBV5-4 with TRBJ2-2; D possibly corresponds to TRBD2 (7 bases). CDR1 and CDR2 from the germline V gene are SGHNT and YYREEE (reference sequence). The germline V and J ends were trimmed by 1 base and 7 bases, with 17 bases remaining between them. This CDR3 contains 16 residues. The entire variable domain, with the rest obtained from reference TRBV5-4 and TRBJ2-2, is as follows: ETGVTQSPTHLIKTRGQQVTLRCSSQSGHNTVSWYQQALGQGPQFIFQYYREEENGRGNFPPRFSGLQFPNYSSELNVNALELDDSALYLCASSLSAGAEGGELFFGEGSRLTVL.

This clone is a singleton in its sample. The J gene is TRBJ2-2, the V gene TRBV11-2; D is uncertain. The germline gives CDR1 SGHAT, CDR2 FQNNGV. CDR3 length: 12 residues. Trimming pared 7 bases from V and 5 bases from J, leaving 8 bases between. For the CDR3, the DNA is TGTGCCAGCAATAGAAAGACCGGGGAGCTGTTTTTT. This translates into CASNRKTGELFF.

CDR3 DNA sequence: TGTGCCACCAGCAGAGAGCTAAGGGGTACGTACGAGCAGTACTTC. Amino acid sequence: CATSRELRGTYEQYF. This chain links TRBV15 with TRBJ2-7; weak D call: TRBD1 (5 bases). CDR3 length equals 15 residues. Trimming shortened V by 0 bases and J by 4 bases, and 13 bases separated the two germline ends. Germline V gives CDR1 LNHNV, CDR2 YYDKDF (reference sequence).

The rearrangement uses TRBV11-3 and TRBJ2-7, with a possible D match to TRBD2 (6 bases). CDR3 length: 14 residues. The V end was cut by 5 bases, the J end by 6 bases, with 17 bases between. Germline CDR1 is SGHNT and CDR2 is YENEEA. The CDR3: CASSKRLGLPEQYF. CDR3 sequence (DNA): TGTGCCAGCAGCAAAAGACTAGGACTCCCCGAGCAGTACTTC.

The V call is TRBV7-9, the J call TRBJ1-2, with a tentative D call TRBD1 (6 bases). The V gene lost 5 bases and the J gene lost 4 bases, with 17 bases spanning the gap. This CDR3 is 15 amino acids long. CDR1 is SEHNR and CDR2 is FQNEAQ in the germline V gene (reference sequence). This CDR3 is CASSQIGGLSYGYTF. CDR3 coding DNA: TGTGCCAGCAGCCAAATCGGGGGGCTTAGCTATGGCTACACCTTC.

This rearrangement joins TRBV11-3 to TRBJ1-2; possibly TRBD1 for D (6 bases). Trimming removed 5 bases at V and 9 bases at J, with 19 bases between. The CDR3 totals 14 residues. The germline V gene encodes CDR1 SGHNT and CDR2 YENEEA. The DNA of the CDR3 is TGTGCCAGCAGCGCAAGAGGTCTGGGGGCGAGCTACACCTTC. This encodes CASSARGLGASYTF.

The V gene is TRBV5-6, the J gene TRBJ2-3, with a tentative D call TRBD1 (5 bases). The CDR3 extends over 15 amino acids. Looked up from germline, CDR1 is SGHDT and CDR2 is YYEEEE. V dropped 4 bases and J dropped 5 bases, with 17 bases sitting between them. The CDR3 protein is CASSHRGSYEDTQYF. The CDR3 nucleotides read TGTGCCAGCAGCCATAGGGGCAGTTATGAAGATACGCAGTATTTT.

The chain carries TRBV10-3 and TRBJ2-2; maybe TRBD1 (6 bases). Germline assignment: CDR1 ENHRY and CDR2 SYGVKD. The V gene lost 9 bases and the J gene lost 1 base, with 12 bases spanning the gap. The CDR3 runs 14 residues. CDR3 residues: CAIRTAENTGELFF. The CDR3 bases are TGTGCCATTAGGACAGCTGAGAACACCGGGGAGCTGTTTTTT.

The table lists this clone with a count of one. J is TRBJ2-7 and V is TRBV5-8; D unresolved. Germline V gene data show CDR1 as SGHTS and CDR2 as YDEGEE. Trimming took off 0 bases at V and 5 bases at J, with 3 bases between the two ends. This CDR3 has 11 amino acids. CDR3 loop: CASSLEDEQYF. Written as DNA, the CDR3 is TGTGCCAGCAGCTTGGAGGACGAGCAGTACTTC. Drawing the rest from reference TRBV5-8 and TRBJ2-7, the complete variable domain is EAGVTQSPTHLIKTRGQQATLRCSPISGHTSVYWYQQALGLGLQFLLWYDEGEERNRGNFPPRFSGRQFPNYSSELNVNALELEDSALYLCASSLEDEQYFGPGTRLTVT.

The CDR3 region has the DNA TGCGCCAGCAGCCAAGATAGTCCGGGCTACGAGCAGTACTTC. Its protein product is CASSQDSPGYEQYF. The chain uses TRBV4-3 and TRBJ2-7; no clear D gene. The length of the CDR3 is 14 residues. Trimming left V 0 bases short and J 3 bases short, with 9 bases between. Germline CDR1 LGHNA, CDR2 YSLEER.

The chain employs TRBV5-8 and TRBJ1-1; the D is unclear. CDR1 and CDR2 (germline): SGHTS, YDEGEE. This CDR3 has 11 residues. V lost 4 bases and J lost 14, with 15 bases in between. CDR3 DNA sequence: TGTGCCAGCAGCGCCGCGACGGCGGAATTCTTT. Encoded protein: CASSAATAEFF.

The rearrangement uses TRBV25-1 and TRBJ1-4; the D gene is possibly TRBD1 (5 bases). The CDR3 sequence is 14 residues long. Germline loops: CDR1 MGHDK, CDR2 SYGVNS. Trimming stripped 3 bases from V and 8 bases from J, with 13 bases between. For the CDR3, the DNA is TGTGCCAGCAGTGATTCAACAGGAGGGGAAAAACTGTTTTTT. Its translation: CASSDSTGGEKLFF.